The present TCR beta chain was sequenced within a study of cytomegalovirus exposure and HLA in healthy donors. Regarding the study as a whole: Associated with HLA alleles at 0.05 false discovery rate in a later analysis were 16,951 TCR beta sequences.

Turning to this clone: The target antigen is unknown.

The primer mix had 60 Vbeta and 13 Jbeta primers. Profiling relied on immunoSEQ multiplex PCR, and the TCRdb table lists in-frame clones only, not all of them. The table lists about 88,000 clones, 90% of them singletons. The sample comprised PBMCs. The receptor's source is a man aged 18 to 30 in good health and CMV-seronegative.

Written as DNA, the CDR3 is TGTGCCAGCAGCCAAAAGGGCAGGGGGACCTACGAGCAGTACTTC. It specifies CASSQKGRGTYEQYF. This chain uses TRBV14 with TRBJ2-7, with TRBD1 matching over 7 bases. Germline CDR1 is SGHDN and CDR2 is FVKESK. This CDR3 has 15 amino acids. Trimming cost V 2 bases and J 2 bases; bases outside gene matches: 6.